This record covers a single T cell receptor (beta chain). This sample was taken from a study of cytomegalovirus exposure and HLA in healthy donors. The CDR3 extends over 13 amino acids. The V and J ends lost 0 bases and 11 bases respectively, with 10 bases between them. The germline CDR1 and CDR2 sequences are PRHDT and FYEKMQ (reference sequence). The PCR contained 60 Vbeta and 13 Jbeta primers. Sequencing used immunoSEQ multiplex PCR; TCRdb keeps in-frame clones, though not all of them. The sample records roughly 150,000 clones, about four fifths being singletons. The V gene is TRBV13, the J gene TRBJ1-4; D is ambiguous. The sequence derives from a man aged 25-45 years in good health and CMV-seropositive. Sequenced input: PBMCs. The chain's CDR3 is CASSLGRGGKLFF. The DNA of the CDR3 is TGTGCCAGCAGCTTAGGTCGGGGAGGGAAACTGTTTTTT.